This T cell receptor beta chain is drawn from a study of cytomegalovirus exposure and HLA in healthy donors. General study findings and limits: Cytomegalovirus status was reportedly diagnosed by the classifier with high specificity and sensitivity. Clusters of TCRs from the first cohort tended to co-occur in the roughly 120 validation repertoires (as a later analysis found).

The CDR3 is 15 amino acids. Trimming left V 0 bases short and J 0 bases short, with 10 bases between. The V gene's germline CDR1 is SGHNT and CDR2 YYREEE (reference sequence). TCRdb's table, derived via immunoSEQ multiplex PCR, lists solely in-frame clones and lacks some. The sample has 150,000 or so clones; just under 90% are singletons. Concerning this clone itself: The target antigen is unknown.

This chain links TRBV5-4 with TRBJ2-7; D is ambiguous. The clonotype was recovered from a woman in her 30s in good health and CMV-seropositive. The sequenced sample consisted of PBMCs. The CDR3 loop reads CASSLAGGVSYEQYF. CDR3 nucleotides: TGTGCCAGCAGCTTGGCCGGCGGTGTCTCCTACGAGCAGTACTTC.